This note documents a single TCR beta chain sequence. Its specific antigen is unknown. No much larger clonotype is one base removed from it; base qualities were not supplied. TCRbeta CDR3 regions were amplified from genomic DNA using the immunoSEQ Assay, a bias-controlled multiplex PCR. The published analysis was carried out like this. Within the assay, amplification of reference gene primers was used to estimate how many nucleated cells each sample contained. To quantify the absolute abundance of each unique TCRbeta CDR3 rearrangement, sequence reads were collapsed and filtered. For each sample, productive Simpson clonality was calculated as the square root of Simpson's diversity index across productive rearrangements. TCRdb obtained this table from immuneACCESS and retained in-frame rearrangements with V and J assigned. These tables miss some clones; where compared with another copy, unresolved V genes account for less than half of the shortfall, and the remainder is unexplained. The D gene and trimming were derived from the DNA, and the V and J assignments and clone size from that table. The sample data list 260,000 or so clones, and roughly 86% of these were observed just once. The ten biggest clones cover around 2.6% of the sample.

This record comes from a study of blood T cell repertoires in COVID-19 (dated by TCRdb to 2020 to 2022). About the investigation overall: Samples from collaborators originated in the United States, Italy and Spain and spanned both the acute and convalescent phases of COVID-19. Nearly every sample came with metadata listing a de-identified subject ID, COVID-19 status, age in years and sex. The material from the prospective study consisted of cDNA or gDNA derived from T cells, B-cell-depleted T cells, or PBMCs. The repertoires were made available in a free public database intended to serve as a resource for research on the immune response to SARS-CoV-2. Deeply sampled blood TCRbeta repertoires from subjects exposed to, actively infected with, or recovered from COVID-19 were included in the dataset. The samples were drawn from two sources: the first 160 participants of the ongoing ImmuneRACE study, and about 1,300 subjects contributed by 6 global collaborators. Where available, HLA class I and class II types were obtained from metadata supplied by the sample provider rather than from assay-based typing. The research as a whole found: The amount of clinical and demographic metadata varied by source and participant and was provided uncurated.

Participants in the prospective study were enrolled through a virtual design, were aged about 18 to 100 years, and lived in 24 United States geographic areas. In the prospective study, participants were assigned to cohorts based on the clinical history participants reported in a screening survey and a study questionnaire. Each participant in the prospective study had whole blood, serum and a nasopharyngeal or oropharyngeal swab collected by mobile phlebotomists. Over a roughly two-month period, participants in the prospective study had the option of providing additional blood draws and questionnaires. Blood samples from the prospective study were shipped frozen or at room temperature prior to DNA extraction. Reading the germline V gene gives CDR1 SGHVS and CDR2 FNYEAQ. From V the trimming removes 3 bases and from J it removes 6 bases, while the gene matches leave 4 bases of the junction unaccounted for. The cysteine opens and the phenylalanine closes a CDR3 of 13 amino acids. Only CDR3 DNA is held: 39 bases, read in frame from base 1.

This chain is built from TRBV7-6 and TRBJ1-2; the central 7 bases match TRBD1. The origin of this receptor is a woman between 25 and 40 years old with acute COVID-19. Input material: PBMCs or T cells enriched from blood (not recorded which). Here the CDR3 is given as CASSLGQLDGYTF. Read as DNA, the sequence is TGTGCCAGCAGCTTGGGACAGCTGGATGGCTACACCTTC.